A single sample is the source of the 27 T cell receptor beta chains below, sequenced in a study of T-cell memory formation after mild COVID-19. TCRdb used MiXCR to reprocess the 5' RACE reads, holding one entry per CDR3 protein. Counted here are 180,000 or so distinct CDR3 sequences, roughly 16% occurring once; the ten biggest clones make up 2% to 2.5%. Sequenced material: PBMCs or a T cell subset sorted from them (not recorded which). The source is an adult woman who had mild COVID-19 (a few samples of this study predate the infection). Cell type and time point are not known.

This clonotype was seen a handful of times. One end of the junction does not line up with germline, which may come from a read error. The rearrangement uses TRBV5-6 and TRBJ2-5; D possibly matches TRBD1 or TRBD2 (5 bases each). Looked up from germline, CDR1 is SGHDT and CDR2 is YYEEEE. This CDR3 region has 11 residues. The CDR3 protein is CASSLGGSRDF. The DNA of the CDR3 is TGTGCCAGCAGCTTGGGGGGGAGCCGGGACTTC. The full variable domain, in which reference TRBV5-6 and TRBJ2-5 provide the parts outside the CDR3, is DAGVTQSPTHLIKTRGQQVTLRCSPKSGHDTVSWYQQALGQGPQFIFQYYEEEERQRGNFPDRFSGHQFPNYSSELNVNALLLGDSALYLCASSLGGSRDFGPGTRLLVL.

The chain carries TRBV5-1 and TRBJ1-1, with unresolved D. The V end lost 4 bases, the J end lost 3 bases, and 10 bases lay between the germline ends. The CDR3 runs to 13 residues. Germline-derived CDR1 and CDR2 are SGHRS and YFSETQ. CDR3 loop: CASSPNQDTEAFF. The CDR3 region has the DNA TGCGCCAGCAGCCCAAATCAGGACACTGAAGCTTTCTTT.

The gene calls are TRBV24-1 and TRBJ2-7, with no clear D. The V gene lost 9 bases and the J gene lost 2 bases, with 10 bases spanning the gap. CDR3 length: 12 amino acids. Germline CDR1 is KGHDR and CDR2 is SFDVKD. The CDR3 loop reads CATAGTTYEQYF. The CDR3 DNA sequence: TGTGCCACCGCAGGTACCACCTACGAGCAGTACTTC.

This clonotype was observed a handful of times. The rearrangement links TRBV29-1 to TRBJ1-1; the D is unclear. Germline values: CDR1 SQVTM, CDR2 ANQGSEA. The length of the CDR3 is 14 residues. V was trimmed by 5 bases and J by 1 base, leaving 14 bases between them. The CDR3 here is CSVTTRTKNTEAFF. The CDR3 nucleotides are TGCAGCGTTACAACACGGACCAAGAACACTGAAGCTTTCTTT.

The chain recombines TRBV6-6 with TRBJ2-7; 7 bases map to TRBD1. The germline gives CDR1 MNHNY, CDR2 SVGAGI (reference sequence). Trimming took 6 bases from V and 0 from J; bases not matched to a gene: 2. The CDR3 is made up of 13 amino acids. CDR3 sequence reads: CASRWDSSYEQYF. The CDR3, as DNA: TGTGCCAGCAGGTGGGACAGCTCCTACGAGCAGTACTTC.

The J gene is TRBJ1-1, the V gene TRBV3-1, with a tentative D call TRBD1 (6 bases). Germline lookup yields CDR1 LGHDT and CDR2 YNNKEL (reference sequence). The CDR3 has 15 residues. The V end lost 2 bases, the J end lost 5 bases, and 15 bases lay between the germline ends. Here the CDR3 reads CASSQPGRGGTEAFF. CDR3 coding DNA: TGTGCCAGCAGCCAACCCGGGAGGGGGGGGACTGAAGCTTTCTTT. Drawing the rest from reference TRBV3-1 and TRBJ1-1, the complete variable domain is DTAVSQTPKYLVTQMGNDKSIKCEQNLGHDTMYWYKQDSKKFLKIMFSYNNKELIINETVPNRFSPKSPDKAHLNLHINSLELGDSAVYFCASSQPGRGGTEAFFGQGTRLTVV.

V gene TRBV20-1 combines with J gene TRBJ2-1; D may match TRBD1 or TRBD2 (6 bases each). Trimming took off 3 bases at V and 9 bases at J, with 15 bases between the two ends. The CDR3 is made up of 13 amino acids. The germline V gene encodes CDR1 DFQATT and CDR2 SNEGSKA (reference sequence). CDR3 DNA sequence: TGCAGTGCTAGGGCCACAGGGACTGGTGAGCAGTTCTTC. It yields the protein CSARATGTGEQFF.

This clonotype was observed a handful of times. The rearrangement joins TRBV19 to TRBJ1-2, with no clear D. In germline, CDR1 is LNHDA, CDR2 SQIVND (reference sequence). The CDR3 totals 13 residues. Between the trimmed V and J ends, which lost 7 bases and 2 bases, there was a span of 11 bases. This CDR3 is CASTRAENYGYTF. The CDR3 DNA sequence: TGTGCCAGTACCCGAGCGGAGAACTATGGCTACACCTTC.

This chain joins TRBV2 and TRBJ1-4; tentative D call: TRBD1 (5 bases). Germline V gene sequence: CDR1 SNHLY, CDR2 FYNNEI. V dropped 5 bases and J dropped 8 bases, with 15 bases sitting between them. The CDR3 is 14 amino acids. In DNA form, the CDR3 reads TGTGCCAGCAGTAGACAGCGCTACGGCGAAAAACTGTTTTTT. It codes for CASSRQRYGEKLFF. Full variable domain (outside the CDR3, taken from reference TRBV2 and TRBJ1-4): EPEVTQTPSHQVTQMGQEVILRCVPISNHLYFYWYRQILGQKVEFLVSFYNNEISEKSEIFDDQFSVERPDGSNFTLKIRSTKLEDSAMYFCASSRQRYGEKLFFGSGTQLSVL.

The genes are TRBV5-1 and TRBJ2-7; 9 bases are shared with TRBD1. The germline gives CDR1 SGHRS, CDR2 YFSETQ. Germline trimming cut 3 bases from V and 4 bases from J; bases unmatched to any gene: 8. The CDR3 extends over 15 amino acids. The CDR3 protein is CASSWGTGQEYEQYF. The CDR3 nucleotides read TGCGCCAGCAGCTGGGGGACAGGGCAAGAGTACGAGCAGTACTTC.

This clonotype was seen more than once but under ten times. V and J are TRBV18 and TRBJ2-1, with D possibly called TRBD1 or TRBD2 (5 bases each). Trimming left V 0 bases short and J 7 bases short, with 10 bases between. This CDR3 comprises 14 residues. Germline V CDR1 and CDR2: KGHSH, LQKENI. For the CDR3, the DNA is TGTGCCAGCTCACCACCGTGGGGACGAAATGAGCAGTTCTTC. It specifies CASSPPWGRNEQFF. Full variable domain (rest looked up from reference TRBV18 and TRBJ2-1): NAGVMQNPRHLVRRRGQEARLRCSPMKGHSHVYWYRQLPEEGLKFMVYLQKENIIDESGMPKERFSAEFPKEGPSILRIQQVVRGDSAAYFCASSPPWGRNEQFFGPGTRLTVL.

In this sample, this clonotype turned up a few times. V usage is TRBV11-1 and J usage is TRBJ2-1; the match to TRBD2 covers 11 bases. This CDR3 region has 15 residues. The V gene end was trimmed by 5 bases and the J gene end by 7 bases; junction bases not matched to a gene: 7. Germline V gene lookup returns CDR1 SGHAT and CDR2 FQDESV (reference sequence). The CDR3 sequence is CASSKTSGMGNEQFF. CDR3 in DNA: TGTGCCAGCAGCAAGACTAGCGGGATGGGGAATGAGCAGTTCTTC.

This clonotype was seen a handful of times. V is TRBV7-8 and J is TRBJ2-1; D is perhaps TRBD2 (7 bases). The CDR3 is made up of 15 amino acids. Germline V CDR1 and CDR2: SGHVS, FQNEAQ. The ends were cut back, 5 bases at V and 6 bases at J, with 17 bases in the middle. The CDR3 loop reads CASSPNHREGNEQFF. DNA of the CDR3: TGTGCCAGCAGCCCAAACCACAGGGAGGGCAATGAGCAGTTCTTC.

The V gene is TRBV7-9, the J gene TRBJ2-4, with 8 bases aligning to TRBD1. The J segment lost 2 bases and the V segment lost 4 bases, leaving 10 bases of the junction unmatched. CDR3 length: 17 amino acids. Germline-derived CDR1 and CDR2 are SEHNR and FQNEAQ (reference sequence). The CDR3 reads CASSWDPGQATKNIQYF. The CDR3 DNA follows: TGTGCCAGCAGCTGGGACCCGGGACAGGCGACCAAAAACATTCAGTACTTC.

This clonotype was detected only a few times. The rearrangement uses TRBV7-8 and TRBJ2-3; tentative D call: TRBD2 (5 bases). Deletions cut 8 bases from V and 0 bases from J, with 15 bases between. CDR1 is SGHVS and CDR2 is FQNEAQ in the germline V gene. The length of the CDR3 is 15 residues. CDR3 sequence (DNA): TGTGCCAGCCATCCCGAGGGCCTTAGCACAGATACGCAGTATTTT. As protein: CASHPEGLSTDTQYF. Complete variable domain (other parts from reference TRBV7-8 and TRBJ2-3): GAGVSQSPRYKVAKRGQDVALRCDPISGHVSLFWYQQALGQGPEFLTYFQNEAQLDKSGLPSDRFFAERPEGSVSTLKIQRTQQEDSAVYLCASHPEGLSTDTQYFGPGTRLTVL.

This clonotype was found a few times. In DNA, the CDR3 is TGTGCCAGCAGCGGAGGGACAGGTTCTTCCTACGAGCAGTACTTC. Its translation is CASSGGTGSSYEQYF. The gene calls are TRBV9 and TRBJ2-7; TRBD1 aligns across 8 bases. V lost 3 bases and J lost 1; bases outside the gene matches: 6. Looked up from germline, CDR1 is SGDLS and CDR2 is YYNGEE. This CDR3 is built from 15 residues.

The genes are TRBV11-2 and TRBJ1-4; 7 positions agree with TRBD1. V lost 3 bases, J lost 11 bases, and 9 bases stayed unmatched. The length of the CDR3 is 14 residues. The germline V gene encodes CDR1 SGHAT and CDR2 FQNNGV. Here the CDR3 DNA reads TGTGCCAGCAGCTTGGACAGGCGTTCGGGGAAACTGTTTTTT. It encodes CASSLDRRSGKLFF.

This clonotype came up a few times. The genes are TRBV2 and TRBJ2-1, with D uncertain. The V end lost 6 bases, the J end lost 2 bases, and 8 bases lay between the germline ends. This CDR3 has 13 residues. Germline V gives CDR1 SNHLY, CDR2 FYNNEI. CDR3: CASRDVAYNEQFF. The CDR3 region has the DNA TGTGCCAGCAGGGACGTCGCCTACAATGAGCAGTTCTTC.

The V gene is TRBV24-1, the J gene TRBJ2-2, with 10 bases fitting TRBD2. V gave up 2 bases and J gave up 3 bases; unmatched junction bases: 5. This CDR3 is built from 17 residues. Germline CDR1 reads KGHDR; CDR2 reads SFDVKD. For the CDR3, the DNA is TGTGCCACCAGTGATTCATGGCTAGCGGGAGACACCGGGGAGCTGTTTTTT. It yields the protein CATSDSWLAGDTGELFF.

The gene calls are TRBV20-1 and TRBJ2-5; 7 nucleotides line up with TRBD1. The V and J ends lost 6 bases and 6 bases, in that order; junction bases with no gene match: 10. CDR3 length equals 13 residues. Germline V CDR1 and CDR2: DFQATT, SNEGSKA (reference sequence). The CDR3 here is CSAASSRGKTQYF. CDR3 bases: TGCAGTGCCGCCTCCTCCAGGGGGAAGACCCAGTACTTC.

The chain employs TRBV19 and TRBJ1-5, with TRBD1 matching over 8 bases. The CDR3 is made up of 13 amino acids. Trimming removed 5 bases from V and 5 bases from J; junction bases left unmatched: 2. From germline, CDR1 is LNHDA and CDR2 SQIVND (reference sequence). In DNA, the CDR3 is TGTGCCAGTAGTCAGGGGGCTTATCAGCCCCAGCATTTT. Amino acid sequence: CASSQGAYQPQHF.

The chain uses TRBV20-1 and TRBJ2-7; tentatively, D is TRBD1 (6 bases). Between the trimmed V and J ends, which lost 6 bases and 5 bases, there was a span of 14 bases. Germline-derived CDR1 and CDR2 are DFQATT and SNEGSKA (reference sequence). This CDR3 is built from 12 residues. Here the CDR3 DNA reads TGCAGTGCGGACGGACAGATCCACGAGCAGTACTTC. Protein: CSADGQIHEQYF.

The sample holds many counts of this clonotype. V gene TRBV6-2 or TRBV6-3 combines with J gene TRBJ2-7, with a possible D match to TRBD2 (5 bases). The ends were cut back, 5 bases at V and 6 bases at J, with 11 bases in the middle. Germline CDR1 is MNHEY and CDR2 is SVGEGT. CDR3 length: 12 amino acids. Here the CDR3 DNA reads TGTGCCAGCAGTCCACGGGGTTTCGAGCAGTACTTC. Its translation: CASSPRGFEQYF.

The chain uses TRBV10-3 and TRBJ1-3, with TRBD1 matching 10 bases. The V and J ends lost 6 bases and 1 base, in that order; junction bases with no gene match: 6. The CDR3 loop spans 16 amino acids. Germline values: CDR1 ENHRY, CDR2 SYGVKD. The CDR3 is CAISGDRGRSGNTIYF. Written as DNA, the CDR3 is TGTGCCATCAGCGGAGACAGGGGGCGATCTGGAAACACCATATATTTT.

The table lists this clonotype with a few counts. The chain couples TRBV4-3 to TRBJ2-7; D is perhaps TRBD2 (5 bases). This CDR3 has 15 residues. Per the germline V gene, CDR1 is LGHNA and CDR2 is YSLEER. The V end was cut by 4 bases, the J end by 6 bases, with 19 bases between. The CDR3 bases are TGCGCCAGCAGCCCCACGCTGGCTAGAGCGGTCGAGCAGTACTTC. This encodes CASSPTLARAVEQYF.

The chain carries TRBV5-1 and TRBJ1-1; no firm D call. The CDR3 runs 14 residues. Germline values: CDR1 SGHRS, CDR2 YFSETQ. V shed 4 bases and J shed 1 base, with 11 bases lying between them. CDR3 bases: TGCGCCAGCAGCGGGTCGGTCGGGAACACTGAAGCTTTCTTT. Translation: CASSGSVGNTEAFF.

The J gene is TRBJ1-1, the V gene TRBV12-3 or TRBV12-4, with no clear D. The CDR3 length is 14 residues. The V end was cut by 3 bases, the J end by 11 bases, with 19 bases between. The CDR3 bases are TGTGCCAGCAGTTTGATTTCTGGGGAGGTAGAGGCTTTCTTT. Protein product: CASSLISGEVEAFF.